The subject of this entry is one T cell receptor (beta chain). Antigen specificity is unknown. In germline, CDR1 is SGHAT, CDR2 FQDESV (reference sequence). Germline trimming cut 0 bases from V and 2 bases from J; bases unmatched to any gene: 6. The CDR3 sequence is 16 residues long. The data originate from a study of T-cell memory formation after mild COVID-19. About the study: TCR clusters largely stayed donor specific. Overall study results and limits: Specificity for SARS-CoV-2 was not confirmed among the second-wave clones peaking on day 37. Researchers report contracting CD4+ clones mostly in CM and EM, with CD8+ clones in EMRA. Some responding clones appeared in pre-infection memory, suggesting cross-reactive memory joined.

TCRdb used MiXCR to reprocess the 5' RACE reads, holding one entry per CDR3 protein. The sample records 100,000 to 150,000 distinct CDR3 sequences, approximately 15% being singletons. The chain has TRBV11-1 and TRBJ1-1, with 7 bases fitting TRBD1. The sequenced material came from PBMCs or a T cell subset sorted from them (not recorded which). This TCR derives from a man in his late teens or twenties who had mild COVID-19 (a few samples of this study predate the infection). Cell type and time point are not known. The CDR3 spells CASSLANRGVNTEAFF. CDR3 DNA: TGTGCCAGCAGCTTAGCGAACAGGGGTGTCAACACTGAAGCTTTCTTT.